One sample yielded the 17 T cell receptor beta chains listed below, sequenced in a study of post-analysis software for immune sequencing data. Regarding the study as a whole: Controls showed lower frequencies than patients for roughly five TRBV segments, and TRBV5-6, TRBV5-1 and TRBV20-1 were among these.

Libraries were made from TCR beta cDNA, and they carried unique molecular identifiers. MiXCR was run by TCRdb on the PCR reads, yielding one entry per CDR3 protein. The sample lists about 820,000 distinct CDR3 sequences, roughly half seen once, with 4.6% in the top ten. These receptors lack a known antigen. Sequencing was performed on blood. Receptors originate from a girl aged 10 to 17 with multiple sclerosis.

V and J are TRBV5-1 and TRBJ2-1; maybe TRBD2 (5 bases). The V and J ends lost 0 bases and 10 bases respectively, with 17 bases between them. Germline loops: CDR1 SGHRS, CDR2 YFSETQ. The CDR3 is 15 amino acids. This chain's CDR3 is CASSLGRTSLAEQFF. The CDR3 bases are TGCGCCAGCAGCTTGGGAAGGACTTCCTTGGCGGAGCAGTTCTTC.

V gene TRBV20-1 combines with J gene TRBJ2-7, with a tentative D call TRBD2 (7 bases). Trimming left V 2 bases short and J 1 base short, with 12 bases between. The CDR3 is 14 amino acids. CDR1 and CDR2 from the germline V gene are DFQATT and SNEGSKA (reference sequence). CDR3 DNA sequence: TGCAGTGCTAGAAGGGGGGGACGGTCCTACGAGCAGTACTTC. Residues: CSARRGGRSYEQYF.

The V call is TRBV20-1, the J call TRBJ1-2; D not resolved. In germline, CDR1 is DFQATT, CDR2 SNEGSKA (reference sequence). The CDR3 sequence is 12 residues long. V was trimmed by 3 bases and J by 8 bases, leaving 13 bases between them. The CDR3: CSASSQRRGYTF. CDR3 in DNA: TGCAGTGCTAGTTCCCAAAGAAGGGGCTACACCTTC.

The chain links TRBV4-2 to TRBJ2-1; 10 bases map to TRBD2. Germline assignment: CDR1 LGHNA and CDR2 YNFKEQ. V lost 0 bases, J lost 3 bases, and 8 bases stayed unmatched. CDR3 size: 18 residues. DNA of the CDR3: TGTGCCAGCAGCCAAGATCTTGGAGCTAGCGGGGGCTACAATGAGCAGTTCTTC. Translated, it gives CASSQDLGASGGYNEQFF.

This chain uses TRBV5-1 with TRBJ2-1, with 10 bases matching TRBD2. With 5 bases clipped from V and 2 bases from J, the junction kept 4 bases outside the gene matches. Germline-derived CDR1 and CDR2 are SGHRS and YFSETQ. The CDR3 totals 15 residues. The CDR3 sequence: CASRILAGTYNEQFF. CDR3 nucleotides: TGCGCCAGCAGGATACTAGCGGGAACCTACAATGAGCAGTTCTTC.

This clonotype was seen a few times. The chain employs TRBV7-2 and TRBJ2-3; TRBD2 aligns across 10 bases. The CDR3 covers 18 residues. Germline values: CDR1 SGHTA, CDR2 FQGNSA. J gave up 0 bases and V 4 bases, and 10 bases lay outside the gene matches. This CDR3 is CASSSTSGVWDSTDTQYF. CDR3 sequence (DNA): TGTGCCAGCAGCTCCACTAGCGGGGTTTGGGATAGCACAGATACGCAGTATTTT.

The V call is TRBV10-3, the J call TRBJ1-2; D perhaps matches TRBD1 (6 bases). Germline V gene data show CDR1 as ENHRY and CDR2 as SYGVKD. V was trimmed by 4 bases and J by 0 bases, leaving 6 bases between them. This CDR3 comprises 13 residues. The DNA of the CDR3 is TGTGCCATCAGTGGGACAGCTAACTATGGCTACACCTTC. Translation: CAISGTANYGYTF.

This sequence joins TRBV25-1 and TRBJ2-7; D unclear. Trimming removed 11 bases from V and 7 bases from J, with 9 bases in between. Per germline, CDR1 MGHDK and CDR2 SYGVNS. The CDR3 is 9 residues long. The CDR3, as DNA: TGTGCCGGAAATAGGGAGCAGTACTTC. This gives the protein CAGNREQYF.

The J gene is TRBJ2-3, the V gene TRBV20-1; the match to TRBD2 covers 10 bases. The V and J ends lost 4 bases and 4 bases, in that order; junction bases with no gene match: 5. CDR1 and CDR2 (germline): DFQATT, SNEGSKA (reference sequence). The CDR3 is 14 amino acids. Written as DNA, the CDR3 is TGCAGTGCTACCAGCGGGAGGGAGGCAGATACGCAGTATTTT. Its protein product is CSATSGREADTQYF.

This clonotype was recorded only once. The CDR3 region is CASSLGSSAQKNTEAFF. The CDR3 DNA reads TGTGCCAGCAGCTTAGGTAGCTCCGCACAGAAGAACACTGAAGCTTTCTTT. V usage is TRBV7-9 and J usage is TRBJ1-1; D ambiguous. Trimming removed 1 base at V and 1 base at J, with 16 bases between. In germline, CDR1 is SEHNR, CDR2 FQNEAQ (reference sequence). This CDR3 is 17 amino acids long.

The rearrangement uses TRBV5-4 and TRBJ2-7, with 12 nucleotides matching TRBD2. The end of the DNA aligns better with TRBJ2-5, so the J call may be wrong. Germline V gene sequence: CDR1 SGHNT, CDR2 YYREEE (reference sequence). The CDR3 sequence is 17 residues long. This CDR3 reads CASSKTPTGLAGETQYF. In DNA form, the CDR3 reads TGTGCCAGCAGCAAAACCCCAACGGGACTAGCGGGAGAGACCCAGTACTTC.

This clonotype was observed at least ten times. The V gene is TRBV29-1, the J gene TRBJ2-5, with D possibly matching TRBD1 (5 bases). Germline V gives CDR1 SQVTM, CDR2 ANQGSEA. Trimming took 2 bases from V and 5 from J, leaving 6 bases between them. This CDR3 contains 11 residues. CDR3 amino acids: CSVEWGETQYF. CDR3 nucleotides: TGCAGCGTTGAATGGGGCGAGACCCAGTACTTC.

The chain is built from TRBV20-1 and TRBJ1-1, with a tentative D call TRBD1 (6 bases). The CDR3 spans 14 residues. Trimming stripped 6 bases from V and 5 bases from J, with 19 bases between. CDR1 is DFQATT and CDR2 is SNEGSKA in the germline V gene (reference sequence). The CDR3 spells CSASIDRPRTEAFF. The CDR3 bases are TGCAGTGCCAGTATCGACAGGCCTAGGACTGAAGCTTTCTTT.

This sequence joins TRBV12-3 or TRBV12-4 and TRBJ1-2; no definite D call. The CDR3 totals 12 residues. Trimming stripped 7 bases from V and 4 bases from J, with 10 bases between. CDR3 bases: TGTGCCAGCATCGGAGAAATCTATGGCTACACCTTC. Its protein product is CASIGEIYGYTF.

Only a few counts were recorded for this clonotype. V and J are TRBV29-1 and TRBJ2-7, with TRBD1 matching over 11 bases. Judging by the DNA end, TRBJ2-5 fits better; the J call may be wrong. There are 14 residues in the CDR3. Per the germline V gene, CDR1 is SQVTM and CDR2 is ANQGSEA. CDR3 sequence: CSADRDRGWETQYF. CDR3 coding DNA: TGCAGCGCTGACCGGGACAGGGGGTGGGAGACCCAGTACTTC.

DNA of the CDR3: TGCAGCGTTGAGGGCCCCGGACTAGGGGTCTACAATGAGCAGTTCTTC. Amino acid sequence: CSVEGPGLGVYNEQFF. This rearrangement joins TRBV29-1 to TRBJ2-1; 7 bases line up with TRBD2. The CDR3 runs to 16 residues. Germline V gene data show CDR1 as SQVTM and CDR2 as ANQGSEA. V gave up 3 bases and J gave up 3 bases; unmatched junction bases: 11.

The chain uses TRBV20-1 and TRBJ2-3; 9 bases match TRBD2. V was pared by 3 bases and J by 1 base, with 5 bases of the junction left unmatched. The CDR3 runs 15 residues. Germline V gene sequence: CDR1 DFQATT, CDR2 SNEGSKA (reference sequence). In DNA form, the CDR3 reads TGCAGTGCTAGGCCCCTAGCGGGGCGCACAGATACGCAGTATTTT. It codes for CSARPLAGRTDTQYF.